These T cell receptor beta chains were read from a single sample in a study of blood T cell repertoires in COVID-19. The protocol was immunoSEQ multiplex PCR, while the TCRdb copy is restricted to in-frame clones and leaves out a portion. The sample has approximately 150,000 clones; 88% are singletons. The sample comprised peripheral blood. The receptor source for this set is a human donor in a cohort sampled during active COVID-19. The CDR3 runs from the conserved cysteine through the conserved F or W. Fields, in order: J gene, clone size, D gene, CDR3 length, V gene, CDR3 protein, CDR3 DNA. D genes are given only for firm matches. The size of a clone is reported for some rows only, either as once, few or many, or as a class for expanded clones.

>TRBJ1-4|NA|TRBD1|15|TRBV6-5
CASSYGRTGGEKLFF
TGTGCCAGCAGTTACGGTCGGACAGGGGGCGAAAAACTGTTTTTT
>TRBJ1-2|NA|TRBD1|15|TRBV7-2
CASSAYRGGYYGYTF
TGTGCCAGCAGCGCCTACAGGGGCGGGTACTATGGCTACACCTTC
>TRBJ2-5|NA|TRBD1|14|TRBV6-6
CASSTTGGQETQYF
TGTGCCAGCAGTACAACAGGGGGCCAAGAGACCCAGTACTTC
>TRBJ2-7|NA|TRBD1|14|TRBV10-3
CAINPTGAGYEQYF
TGTGCCATCAATCCGACAGGGGCGGGATACGAGCAGTACTTC
>TRBJ1-5|NA|TRBD1|14|TRBV6-2/TRBV6-3
CASSYSQGDQPQHF
TGTGCCAGCAGTTACTCACAGGGGGATCAGCCCCAGCATTTT
>TRBJ2-1|NA|TRBD1|13|TRBV24-1
CATSEFGQGGKFF
TGTGCCACCAGTGAATTCGGACAGGGTGGGAAGTTCTTC
>TRBJ1-1|NA|NA|15|TRBV6-5
CASSYSRRGNTEAFF
TGTGCCAGCAGTTACTCGAGGAGAGGGAACACTGAAGCTTTCTTT
>TRBJ2-3|NA|TRBD2|16|TRBV3-1/TRBV3-2
CASSQLAGVGTDTQYF
TGTGCCAGCAGCCAGTTAGCGGGGGTTGGCACAGATACGCAGTATTTT
>TRBJ2-2|NA|NA|13|TRBV6-5
CASSYLRTGELFF
TGTGCCAGCAGTTACCTACGAACCGGGGAGCTGTTTTTT
>TRBJ1-6|NA|TRBD1|15|TRBV5-1
CASSLAGQGRSPLHF
TGCGCCAGCAGCTTGGCCGGACAGGGGAGGTCACCCCTCCACTTT
>TRBJ1-1|NA|NA|13|TRBV6-2/TRBV6-3
CASSWVPRGEAFF
TGTGCCAGCAGTTGGGTCCCGAGAGGTGAAGCTTTCTTT
>TRBJ1-3|NA|NA|15|TRBV7-6
CASSSPTDRGNTIYF
TGTGCCAGCAGCTCGCCGACAGATCGTGGAAACACCATATATTTT
>TRBJ2-1|NA|TRBD2|17|TRBV10-3
CAISEPPGLAPYNEQFF
TGTGCCATCAGTGAGCCGCCGGGACTAGCTCCATACAATGAGCAGTTCTTC
>TRBJ1-5|NA|TRBD1|14|TRBV10-3
CAISPQGAKQPQHF
TGTGCCATCAGTCCACAGGGGGCGAAACAGCCCCAGCATTTT
>TRBJ2-3|NA|TRBD1|12|TRBV6-5
CATRDRADTQYF
TGTGCCACCCGCGACAGGGCAGATACGCAGTATTTT
>TRBJ1-1|many|NA|13|TRBV25-1
CASMGSGDTEAFF
TGTGCCAGCATGGGGTCGGGGGACACTGAAGCTTTCTTT
>TRBJ2-5|NA|TRBD1|15|TRBV7-9
CASSLVGRGKETQYF
TGTGCCAGCAGCTTAGTCGGCAGGGGGAAAGAGACCCAGTACTTC
>TRBJ1-6|NA|NA|16|TRBV7-9
CASSLGRQGYNSPLHF
TGTGCCAGCAGCTTAGGGCGCCAGGGGTATAATTCACCCCTCCACTTT
>TRBJ2-7|NA|NA|14|TRBV18
CASSPPRRDYEQYF
TGTGCCAGCTCACCACCTCGCAGGGACTACGAGCAGTACTTC
>TRBJ1-5|NA|NA|17|TRBV6-2/TRBV6-3
CASSNPPVRTTDNRQHF
TGTGCCAGCAGCAACCCCCCGGTGCGGACAACAGACAATCGGCAGCATTTT
>TRBJ2-7|NA|NA|13|TRBV19
CASSAASGYEQYF
TGTGCCAGTAGTGCGGCTTCGGGGTACGAGCAGTACTTC
>TRBJ1-4|NA|TRBD1|15|TRBV19
CASSINGQGGEKLFF
TGTGCCAGTAGTATAAACGGACAGGGGGGGGAAAAACTGTTTTTT
>TRBJ2-2|NA|TRBD2|17|TRBV28
CASRTTSGVANTGELFF
TGTGCCAGCAGGACGACTAGCGGGGTTGCGAACACCGGGGAGCTGTTTTTT
>TRBJ2-7|NA|NA|13|TRBV25-1
CASSGQLAYEQYF
TGTGCCAGCAGTGGCCAGCTAGCCTACGAGCAGTACTTC
>TRBJ2-3|NA|TRBD2|14|TRBV10-3
CAIKSGGPTDTQYF
TGTGCCATCAAAAGCGGGGGGCCGACAGATACGCAGTATTTT
>TRBJ1-1|NA|NA|18|TRBV10-1
CASSELVRVRTANTEAFF
TGCGCCAGCAGTGAGCTTGTAAGGGTTAGGACAGCAAACACTGAAGCTTTCTTT
>TRBJ1-1|once|NA|14|TRBV6-5
CASSRTDLNTEAFF
TGTGCCAGCAGTAGGACAGACCTGAACACTGAAGCTTTCTTT
>TRBJ2-7|NA|TRBD2|16|TRBV18
CASSPGLAGVHYEQYF
TGTGCCAGCTCACCAGGACTAGCGGGGGTTCACTACGAGCAGTACTTC
>TRBJ1-5|NA|NA|14|TRBV10-3
CAISDLGPNQPQHF
TGTGCCATCAGTGATCTGGGCCCCAATCAGCCCCAGCATTTT
>TRBJ1-5|NA|NA|15|TRBV27
CASRAPGVRNQPQHF
TGTGCCAGCAGGGCCCCGGGGGTACGGAATCAGCCCCAGCATTTT
>TRBJ1-1|NA|TRBD1|16|TRBV4-2
CASSPSGGGMNTEAFF
TGTGCCAGCAGCCCTTCGGGAGGGGGCATGAACACTGAAGCTTTCTTT
>TRBJ1-3|NA|TRBD1|13|TRBV11-2
CASSGQDGNTIYF
TGTGCCAGCAGCGGACAGGATGGAAACACCATATATTTT
>TRBJ1-3|NA|TRBD1|15|TRBV5-1
CASCAGGLSGNTIYF
TGCGCCAGCTGTGCAGGGGGCCTCTCTGGAAACACCATATATTTT
>TRBJ1-4|NA|NA|15|TRBV7-9
CASSARGATNEKLFF
TGTGCCAGCAGCGCCAGGGGAGCAACTAATGAAAAACTGTTTTTT
>TRBJ1-4|NA|NA|15|TRBV6-5
CASSHRGGKGEKLFF
TGTGCCAGCAGCCATCGGGGTGGGAAAGGTGAAAAACTGTTTTTT
>TRBJ1-1|NA|NA|13|TRBV30
CACLPQGLTEAFF
TGTGCCTGCCTCCCCCAGGGTTTGACTGAAGCTTTCTTT
>TRBJ1-1|NA|NA|15|TRBV11-1
CASSLGGEVGTEAFF
TGTGCCAGCAGCTTAGGGGGAGAAGTAGGCACTGAAGCTTTCTTT
>TRBJ1-4|once|NA|14|TRBV4-1
CASSQDRVFDIVLF
TGCGCCAGCAGCCAAGATAGAGTATTCGACATCGTTCTTTTT
>TRBJ2-2|NA|NA|12|TRBV12-3/TRBV12-4
CASRIEAGELFF
TGTGCCAGCAGGATAGAGGCCGGGGAGCTGTTTTTT
>TRBJ1-4|NA|NA|12|TRBV6-5
CASKGTGSKLFF
TGTGCCAGCAAGGGAACAGGCTCGAAGCTGTTTTTT
>TRBJ2-5|NA|TRBD1|14|TRBV5-4
CASSWGTVQETQYF
TGTGCCAGCAGCTGGGGGACAGTACAAGAGACCCAGTACTTC
>TRBJ2-7|once|NA|15|TRBV7-6
CASSPRSGVGYEQYF
TGTGCCAGCAGCCCAAGATCGGGGGTCGGGTACGAGCAGTACTTC
>TRBJ1-1|NA|NA|17|TRBV27
CASSLSWAGHLNTEAFF
TGTGCCAGCAGTTTATCATGGGCCGGACACTTGAACACTGAAGCTTTCTTT
>TRBJ2-3|NA|TRBD1|13|TRBV19
CASSIQGADTQYF
TGTGCCAGTAGTATCCAGGGGGCCGATACGCAGTATTTT
>TRBJ2-3|NA|TRBD2|16|TRBV9
CASSQIAGSGTDTQYF
TGTGCCAGCAGCCAAATAGCGGGGTCGGGCACAGATACGCAGTATTTT
>TRBJ1-5|NA|NA|14|TRBV27
CASSLYPRGQPQHF
TGTGCCAGCAGTTTATACCCCAGGGGTCAGCCCCAGCATTTT
>TRBJ2-2|NA|NA|17|TRBV21-1
CASSKGNPVQHTGELFF
TGTGCCAGCAGCAAAGGTAACCCGGTCCAACACACCGGGGAGCTGTTTTTT
>TRBJ2-2|NA|TRBD1|15|TRBV6-6
CASSSDRVGTGELFF
TGTGCCAGCAGTTCTGACAGGGTCGGAACCGGGGAGCTGTTTTTT
>TRBJ1-3|NA|NA|17|TRBV4-2
CASSQKPWGGTGNTIYF
TGTGCCAGCAGCCAAAAGCCCTGGGGCGGAACTGGAAACACCATATATTTT
>TRBJ2-1|NA|TRBD2|14|TRBV7-9
CASRGLAGDNEQFF
TGTGCCAGCAGGGGACTAGCGGGGGACAATGAGCAGTTCTTC
>TRBJ2-7|NA|NA|13|TRBV18
CASSPVNSYEQYF
TGTGCCAGCTCCCCAGTCAACTCCTACGAGCAGTACTTC
>TRBJ2-7|NA|NA|13|TRBV4-2
CASSQDRYGEQYF
TGTGCCAGCAGCCAAGACAGGTATGGAGAGCAGTACTTC
>TRBJ2-6|NA|NA|18|TRBV6-1
CASSEWAQASPGANVLTF
TGTGCCAGCAGTGAATGGGCCCAGGCGTCTCCTGGGGCCAACGTCCTGACTTTC
>TRBJ2-7|NA|NA|14|TRBV5-1
CASSLVDRSYEQYF
TGCGCCAGCAGCTTGGTAGACAGGTCCTACGAGCAGTACTTC
>TRBJ1-1|NA|NA|15|TRBV6-5
CASSYSPGKNTEAFF
TGTGCCAGCAGTTACTCCCCTGGCAAGAACACTGAAGCTTTCTTT
>TRBJ1-2|NA|NA|15|TRBV30
CAWSPRPSGRYGYTF
TGTGCCTGGAGTCCCCGGCCCTCAGGCCGATATGGCTACACCTTC
>TRBJ1-1|NA|NA|12|TRBV7-8
CASSYRSTEAFF
TGTGCCAGCAGCTACAGGAGCACTGAAGCTTTCTTT
>TRBJ2-3|NA|TRBD2|15|TRBV19
CASSGAGGPADTQYF
TGTGCCAGTAGTGGTGCGGGGGGGCCAGCAGATACGCAGTATTTT
>TRBJ1-5|NA|TRBD1|14|TRBV5-6
CASSSGQGNQPQHF
TGTGCCAGCAGCTCGGGACAGGGTAATCAGCCCCAGCATTTT
>TRBJ2-3|NA|NA|17|TRBV2
CASSTPPAGVSTDTQYF
TGTGCCAGCAGTACACCCCCTGCGGGCGTGAGCACAGATACGCAGTATTTT